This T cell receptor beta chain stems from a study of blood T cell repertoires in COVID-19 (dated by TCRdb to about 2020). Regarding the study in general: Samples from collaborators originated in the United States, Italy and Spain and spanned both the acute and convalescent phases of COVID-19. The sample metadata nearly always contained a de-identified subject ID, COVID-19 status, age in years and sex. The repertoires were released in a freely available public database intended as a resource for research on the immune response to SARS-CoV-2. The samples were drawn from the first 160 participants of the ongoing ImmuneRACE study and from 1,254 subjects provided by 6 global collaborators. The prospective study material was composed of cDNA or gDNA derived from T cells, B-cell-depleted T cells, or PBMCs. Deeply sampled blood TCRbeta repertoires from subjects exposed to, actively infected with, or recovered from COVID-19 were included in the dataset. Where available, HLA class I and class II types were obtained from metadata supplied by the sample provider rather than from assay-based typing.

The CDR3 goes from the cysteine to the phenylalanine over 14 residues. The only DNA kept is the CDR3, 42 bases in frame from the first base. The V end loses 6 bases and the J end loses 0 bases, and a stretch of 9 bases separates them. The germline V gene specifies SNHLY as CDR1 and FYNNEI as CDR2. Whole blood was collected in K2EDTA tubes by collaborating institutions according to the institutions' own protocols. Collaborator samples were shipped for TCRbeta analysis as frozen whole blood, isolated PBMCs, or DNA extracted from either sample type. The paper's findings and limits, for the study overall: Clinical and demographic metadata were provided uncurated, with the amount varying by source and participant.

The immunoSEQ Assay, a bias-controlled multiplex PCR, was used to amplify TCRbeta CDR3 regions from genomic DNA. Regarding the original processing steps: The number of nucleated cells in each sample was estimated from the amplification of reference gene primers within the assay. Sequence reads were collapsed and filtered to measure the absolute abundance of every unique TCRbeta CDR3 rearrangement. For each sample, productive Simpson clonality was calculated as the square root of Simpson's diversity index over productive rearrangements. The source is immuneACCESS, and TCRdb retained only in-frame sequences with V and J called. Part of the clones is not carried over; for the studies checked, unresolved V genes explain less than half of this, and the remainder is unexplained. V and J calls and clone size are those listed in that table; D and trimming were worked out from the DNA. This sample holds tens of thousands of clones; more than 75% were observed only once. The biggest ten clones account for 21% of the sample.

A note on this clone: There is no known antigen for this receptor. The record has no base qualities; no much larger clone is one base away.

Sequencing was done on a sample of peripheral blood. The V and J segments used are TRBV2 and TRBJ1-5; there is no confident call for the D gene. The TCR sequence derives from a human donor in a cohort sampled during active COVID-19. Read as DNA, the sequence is TGTGCCAGCAGCCAGACATCTAGCAATCAGCCCCAGCATTTT. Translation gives CASSQTSSNQPQHF.